The 2 T cell receptor beta chains below come from one sample, sequenced in a study of blood T cell repertoires in COVID-19. TCRdb's table, derived via immunoSEQ multiplex PCR, lists solely in-frame clones and lacks some. There are a few hundred thousand clones in the sample; 90% occur only once, and approximately 0.65% lies in the top ten. The sequenced sample consisted of PBMCs or T cells enriched from blood (not recorded which). The receptors come from a man in his late teens or twenties who had recovered from COVID-19.

This chain links TRBV3-1 (or the pseudogene TRBV3-2) with TRBJ1-5; 10 nucleotides agree with TRBD1. Losses at the gene ends were 2 bases for V and 10 bases for J; bases not matched to a gene: 5. From germline, CDR1 is LGHDT and CDR2 YNNKEL (reference sequence). The CDR3 is 14 residues long. As DNA, the CDR3 is TGTGCCAGCAGCCAATCGGGACAGGGGACCCCCCAGCATTTT. Its translation is CASSQSGQGTPQHF.

The chain is built from TRBV30 and TRBJ1-5, with no clear D. The CDR3 runs to 13 residues. Trimming shortened V by 5 bases and J by 4 bases, and 12 bases separated the two germline ends. Germline CDR1 and CDR2: GTSNPN and SVGIG (reference sequence). CDR3 sequence reads: CAWGRRGNQPQHF. The CDR3, as DNA: TGTGCCTGGGGGAGGCGGGGTAATCAGCCCCAGCATTTT.